Each of the 5 T cell receptor beta chains below was sequenced from the same sample in a study of T cell clones after liver transplantation (dated by TCRdb to the late 2010s). Libraries were prepared through the immunoSEQ multiplex PCR assay. TCRdb carries this immuneACCESS record with in-frame sequences only. Its versions omit some clonotypes, under half of them owing to an unresolved V gene in the studies checked, with the rest unexplained. This sample is represented by tens of thousands of clones; 82% of them were singletons. The ten most abundant clones make up 0.47% of the sample. Sample: CD4+ T cells from blood, taken 45 to 47 months after liver transplant. The receptors shown here come from a human patient who received a liver transplant. After a transplant, the graft donor may have provided part of the T cells.

The chain uses TRBV5-1 and TRBJ1-4; the D gene is possibly TRBD1 (5 bases). Germline V gene lookup returns CDR1 SGHRS and CDR2 YFSETQ. V shed 2 bases and J shed 7 bases, with 15 bases lying between them. This CDR3 has 15 amino acids. The CDR3 sequence: CASSFGTAGLEKLFF. As DNA, the CDR3 is TGCGCCAGCAGCTTCGGGACCGCAGGGCTTGAAAAACTGTTTTTT.

By share of the sample, this clone is medium-sized (0.01 to 0.1%). This chain links TRBV5-1 with TRBJ2-1, with 16 positions matching TRBD2. The J segment lost 8 bases and the V segment lost 4 bases, leaving 6 bases of the junction unmatched. The CDR3 is made up of 16 amino acids. Germline loops: CDR1 SGHRS, CDR2 YFSETQ. Written as DNA, the CDR3 is TGCGCCAGCAGCGTGGGACTAGCGGGAGGGTCAGATGAGCAGTTCTTC. Its translation is CASSVGLAGGSDEQFF. Supplemented by reference TRBV5-1 and TRBJ2-1, the full variable domain reads KAGVTQTPRYLIKTRGQQVTLSCSPISGHRSVSWYQQTPGQGLQFLFEYFSETQRNKGNFPGRFSGRQFSNSRSEMNVSTLELGDSALYLCASSVGLAGGSDEQFFGPGTRLTVL.

The J gene is TRBJ2-1, the V gene TRBV2; the D gene is possibly TRBD2 (7 bases). CDR3 length: 15 residues. The V and J ends lost 5 bases and 5 bases respectively, with 16 bases between them. CDR1 is SNHLY, CDR2 FYNNEI, per germline. The CDR3 loop is CASSQSGTPDNEQFF. For the CDR3, the DNA is TGTGCCAGCAGTCAGAGCGGGACACCTGACAATGAGCAGTTCTTC.

The CDR3 protein is CAVGQGVYEQYF. Written as DNA, the CDR3 is TGTGCCGTCGGACAGGGTGTCTACGAGCAGTACTTC. The rearrangement uses TRBV6-1 and TRBJ2-7; 8 nucleotides align to TRBD1. The CDR3 spans 12 residues. Germline trimming cut 11 bases from V and 3 bases from J; bases unmatched to any gene: 6. In germline, CDR1 is MNHNS, CDR2 SASEGT.

CDR3 DNA: TGCGCCAGCAGCTCTTGGGAGTTTGGGACAGATACGCAGTATTTT. Its translation is CASSSWEFGTDTQYF. V gene TRBV5-1 combines with J gene TRBJ2-3; tentative D call: TRBD2 (5 bases). Germline assignment: CDR1 SGHRS and CDR2 YFSETQ. The V end was cut by 3 bases, the J end by 3 bases, with 14 bases between. The CDR3 is made up of 15 amino acids.